Listed below are T cell receptor beta chains from one sample, sequenced in a study of blood T cell repertoires in COVID-19. Clones were sequenced by immunoSEQ multiplex PCR, and TCRdb holds only the in-frame ones, with some missing. The sample contains approximately 500,000 clones, 85% to 90% of which appear only once. The sequenced sample consisted of peripheral blood. Receptors were obtained from a woman in her forties or fifties with COVID-19, enrolled during active disease. CDR3s include the opening cysteine and the closing phenylalanine or tryptophan. The D gene is left open where the match is weak. Not all rows give a size; the values are once, few, many and, for expanded clones, a class.

.	TRBJ1-2	TRBV12-3/TRBV12-4	TRBD1	TGTGCCAGCAGCCGGACAGGGAGCGGCTACACCTTC	CASSRTGSGYTF
few	TRBJ1-1	TRBV6-1	.	TGTGCCAGCAGTGAACTAGGAATCGAGGACACTGAAGCTTTCTTT	CASSELGIEDTEAFF
few	TRBJ2-1	TRBV5-1	TRBD2	TGCGCCAGCAGCTTGAGGGGACTAGCGGGGGCCCAGAGCAATGAGCAGTTCTTC	CASSLRGLAGAQSNEQFF
.	TRBJ1-3	TRBV5-1	.	TGCGCCAGCAGCTTCGACGGAGACTCTGGAAACACCATATATTTT	CASSFDGDSGNTIYF
.	TRBJ1-2	TRBV29-1	TRBD1	TGCAGCGTTGGTATTGGACAGGGGACAGATGGCTACACCTTC	CSVGIGQGTDGYTF
.	TRBJ2-1	TRBV3-1/TRBV3-2	.	TGTGCCAGCAGAGGTCCGAGCGATGAGCAGTTCTTC	CASRGPSDEQFF
.	TRBJ2-6	TRBV29-1	TRBD1	TGCAGCGTGTTAGCGAGGGGGCGGGGGGCCAACGTCCTGACTTTC	CSVLARGRGANVLTF
.	TRBJ1-2	TRBV2	TRBD1	TGTGCCAGCAGACAAGACAGGGGGGGAACCTATGGCTACACCTTC	CASRQDRGGTYGYTF
.	TRBJ2-1	TRBV19	TRBD1	TGTGCCAGTTCCCGGGACAGGGGGAGCAGTGAGCAGTTCTTC	CASSRDRGSSEQFF
.	TRBJ1-2	TRBV6-5	.	TGTGCCAGCAGGGAGGGAGGGGCTAACTATGGCTACACCTTC	CASREGGANYGYTF
.	TRBJ2-3	TRBV10-1	.	TGCGCCAGCAGTGTAGGGAGATCGGTGACCACAGATACGCAGTATTTT	CASSVGRSVTTDTQYF
once	TRBJ1-5	TRBV12-3/TRBV12-4	.	TGTGCCAGCAGCCAGGGGAGTAATCAGCCCCAGCATTTT	CASSQGSNQPQHF
.	TRBJ1-1	TRBV29-1	.	TGCAGCGTTGAAGATAACAGGAGAAGGGCTGAAGCTTTCTTT	CSVEDNRRRAEAFF
.	TRBJ1-2	TRBV6-5	TRBD1	TGTGCCAGCGGTCGGGACAGGGGAAGCTATGGCTACACCTTC	CASGRDRGSYGYTF
.	TRBJ1-5	TRBV2	.	TGTGCCAGCAGTGAAGGGGGCAGGAATCAGCCCCAGCATTTT	CASSEGGRNQPQHF
.	TRBJ2-3	TRBV6-4	TRBD1	TGTGCCAGCAGCCCCACAGGGGTAGGAGATACGCAGTATTTT	CASSPTGVGDTQYF
.	TRBJ2-5	TRBV5-4	TRBD1	TGTGCCAGCAGTTCCGACAGGGGGCGCGGCCTTTGGAGAGAGACCCAGTACTTC	CASSSDRGRGLWRETQYF
.	TRBJ2-7	TRBV28	.	TGTGCCAGCAGTTTCTCGGGTTACTCCTACGAGCAGTACTTC	CASSFSGYSYEQYF
.	TRBJ1-2	TRBV3-1/TRBV3-2	.	TGTGCCAGCAGCCTCGGGACAAACCTTGGCTACACCTTC	CASSLGTNLGYTF
.	TRBJ2-1	TRBV2	TRBD1	TGTGCCAGCAGTGAACAGGGGGCAGTCTACAATGAGCAGTTCTTC	CASSEQGAVYNEQFF
.	TRBJ2-3	TRBV5-1	TRBD2	TGCGCCAGCAGCTTGAACGGGGGGACCACAGATACGCAGTATTTT	CASSLNGGTTDTQYF
once	TRBJ2-2	TRBV9	TRBD1	TGTGCCAGCAGCGTAGCCGGGAGACAGGGGATTCGCGGGGAGCTGTTTTTT	CASSVAGRQGIRGELFF
.	TRBJ1-2	TRBV12-3/TRBV12-4	.	TGTGCCAGCAGCCAACAGGGCCGAAGCTACACCTTC	CASSQQGRSYTF
.	TRBJ2-7	TRBV11-2	TRBD2	TGTGCCAGCAGTTATAGCGGGGGACCTGACTACGAGCAGTACTTC	CASSYSGGPDYEQYF
.	TRBJ2-3	TRBV6-5	.	TGTGCCAGCACCGAGGGGAGGGGGGATACGCAGTATTTT	CASTEGRGDTQYF
.	TRBJ2-3	TRBV3-1/TRBV3-2	.	TGTGCCAGCAGCCAAGACAGGGTGGGAGATACGCAGTATTTT	CASSQDRVGDTQYF
.	TRBJ1-2	TRBV2	TRBD1	TGTGCCAGCAGTGAACTACAGGGGCCTAACTATGGCTACACCTTC	CASSELQGPNYGYTF
.	TRBJ2-7	TRBV11-3	.	TGTGCCAGCAGCCCAAGGGGGACCTCCTACGAGCAGTACTTC	CASSPRGTSYEQYF
.	TRBJ2-1	TRBV29-1	.	TGCAGCGTTGAAGATCAGGAGGTGAGCTCCTACAATGAGCAGTTCTTC	CSVEDQEVSSYNEQFF
.	TRBJ1-1	TRBV7-9	.	TGTGCCAGCAGCTTGCAGGAGAACACTGAAGCTTTCTTT	CASSLQENTEAFF
few	TRBJ1-6	TRBV7-2	.	TGTGCCAGCAGCTTCGGGGGATTCGGTTCACCCCTCCACTTT	CASSFGGFGSPLHF
.	TRBJ2-5	TRBV10-3	.	TGTGCCATCAGTGATTCGGGGAACCAAGAGACCCAGTACTTC	CAISDSGNQETQYF
.	TRBJ1-1	TRBV3-1/TRBV3-2	.	TGTGCCAGCAGCCAACCCGGGAACACTGAAGCTTTCTTT	CASSQPGNTEAFF
.	TRBJ1-2	TRBV10-3	.	TGTGCCATCAGTGACGTCGACAGTGCTAACTATGGCTACACCTTC	CAISDVDSANYGYTF
.	TRBJ2-2	TRBV19	TRBD1	TGTGCCACCGACAGGGGACAGAACACCGGGGAGCTGTTTTTT	CATDRGQNTGELFF
.	TRBJ2-2	TRBV10-1	.	TGCGCCAGCGCTCTAGACGGCGGCACCGGGGAGCTGTTTTTT	CASALDGGTGELFF
.	TRBJ2-6	TRBV27	.	TGTGCCAGCAGTTTAGCGGGGGCCAACGTCCTGACTTTC	CASSLAGANVLTF
.	TRBJ2-7	TRBV6-2/TRBV6-3	.	TGTGCCAGCAGTTACCGCGAAATGGACGAGCAGTACTTC	CASSYREMDEQYF
.	TRBJ1-2	TRBV30	.	TGTGCCTGCTCCGGCTACACCTTC	CACSGYTF
once	TRBJ2-1	TRBV5-4	TRBD1	TGTGCCAGCAGTTCTTACACACCCCGGGACAGGGCATACAATGAGCAGTTCTTC	CASSSYTPRDRAYNEQFF
.	TRBJ2-1	TRBV5-1	TRBD2	TGCGCCAGCAGCTTGGTTGCGGGGGGAGCCTACAATGAGCAGTTCTTC	CASSLVAGGAYNEQFF
few	TRBJ1-4	TRBV28	.	TGTGCCAGCAGCCCGGTCCCAGGGAGGCCTAATGAAAAACTGTTTTTT	CASSPVPGRPNEKLFF
.	TRBJ2-6	TRBV6-6	TRBD1	TGTGCCAGCAGTCCCCGGGACAGAGCCTTCTCTGGGGCCAACGTCCTGACTTTC	CASSPRDRAFSGANVLTF
.	TRBJ2-2	TRBV18	TRBD2	TGTGCCAGCTCCGGGACTAGCGGAAACGATGGGGAGCTGTTTTTT	CASSGTSGNDGELFF
.	TRBJ2-3	TRBV5-1	.	TGCGCCAGCAGCTTGGAAGGGGCCCCAGATACGCAGTATTTT	CASSLEGAPDTQYF
.	TRBJ2-1	TRBV6-5	TRBD1	TGTGCCAGCAGTCCGGGACAGGCTAACGCCAATGAGCAGTTCTTC	CASSPGQANANEQFF
.	TRBJ2-7	TRBV5-8	.	TGTGCCAGCAGCCCCGGGGGGCGGTGGCGCTACGAGCAGTACTTC	CASSPGGRWRYEQYF
.	TRBJ1-5	TRBV7-2	TRBD1	TGTGCCAGCAGCGTCGGGACAGGGGGCGCGGGCAATCAGCCCCAGCATTTT	CASSVGTGGAGNQPQHF